The 28 T cell receptor beta chains listed next were all sequenced from one sample in a study of TIL therapy for anti-PD-1-resistant metastatic lung cancer. Time point defined: pre-treatment sample, taken before nivolumab and TIL therapy. Tumor tissue came from excised metastases, mostly pleural nodules or supraclavicular lymph nodes. This was the immunoSEQ v3 assay. Assay: immunoSEQ multiplex PCR; the TCRdb copy retains only in-frame clones and omits some. The repertoire holds approximately 97,000 clones, 50% to 70% seen once, with 9.5% to 13% in the top ten. Specimen: tumor tissue, collected at baseline. The receptor set was obtained from a person between 30 and 79 years old with non-small cell lung cancer.

The DNA for the CDR3 is TGTGCCAGCAGCTTAAGCGGGGGAGGAGAAAATCTACTGTATGAGCAGTTCTTC. It yields the protein CASSLSGGGENLLYEQFF. This rearrangement joins TRBV5-5 to TRBJ2-1; 8 bases map to TRBD2. Germline-derived CDR1 and CDR2 are SGHKS and YYEKEE (reference sequence). The CDR3 sequence is 18 residues long. Trimming at V came to 2 bases and at J to 8 bases, leaving 18 bases not matched to a gene.

The CDR3, as DNA: TGCGCCAGCAGCCCCTGGATGGGCTACGAGCAGTACTTC. It yields the protein CASSPWMGYEQYF. J is TRBJ2-7 and V is TRBV5-1; unclear D gene. This CDR3 contains 13 residues. Germline loops: CDR1 SGHRS, CDR2 YFSETQ. Trimming took off 4 bases at V and 3 bases at J, with 11 bases between the two ends. Full variable domain (missing parts from reference TRBV5-1 and TRBJ2-7): KAGVTQTPRYLIKTRGQQVTLSCSPISGHRSVSWYQQTPGQGLQFLFEYFSETQRNKGNFPGRFSGRQFSNSRSEMNVSTLELGDSALYLCASSPWMGYEQYFGPGTRLTVT.

V and J are TRBV29-1 and TRBJ2-3; D gene uncertain. This CDR3 region has 14 residues. Germline assignment: CDR1 SQVTM and CDR2 ANQGSEA. Trimming took 4 bases from V and 4 from J, leaving 15 bases between them. The CDR3 DNA is TGCAGCGTTGTTTTCGGATCTTGGGCAGATACGCAGTATTTT. Translation: CSVVFGSWADTQYF.

V and J are TRBV30 and TRBJ1-1, with unresolved D. V lost 1 base and J 1 base, leaving 4 bases between the germline ends. CDR1 and CDR2 (germline): GTSNPN, SVGIG (reference sequence). The CDR3 has 12 amino acids. CDR3 nucleotides: TGTGCCTGGAGTGGGCCGAACACTGAAGCTTTCTTT. Encoded protein: CAWSGPNTEAFF.

A note on this clone: Additional DNA sequences in this sample encode the identical CDR3. J is TRBJ2-1 and V is TRBV29-1, with 13 bases matching TRBD2. CDR3 length: 15 amino acids. The ends lost 6 bases at V and 1 base at J; junction bases unmatched: 3. CDR1 is SQVTM and CDR2 is ANQGSEA in the germline V gene. The CDR3 loop is CSVEGLAGSYNEQFF. The CDR3 DNA reads as TGCAGCGTGGAGGGACTAGCGGGGTCCTACAATGAGCAGTTCTTC.

This chain joins TRBV6-2 or TRBV6-3 and TRBJ2-1; 9 nucleotides match TRBD2. This CDR3 spans 13 amino acids. Germline CDR1 reads MNHEY; CDR2 reads SVGEGT. Trimming took 6 bases from V and 12 from J; bases not matched to a gene: 9. Here the CDR3 reads CASSTALAGWQFF. DNA of the CDR3: TGTGCCAGCAGCACCGCCCTAGCGGGATGGCAGTTCTTC.

The DNA for the CDR3 is TGTGCCAGCTCACCAAGTCTAGGACATCAAAACACCATATATTTT. Residues: CASSPSLGHQNTIYF. The chain combines TRBV18 with TRBJ1-3, with D possibly TRBD1 on 5 matching bases. Trimming removed 2 bases from V and 6 bases from J, with 14 bases in between. The CDR3 is made up of 15 amino acids. In germline, CDR1 is KGHSH, CDR2 LQKENI.

This chain connects TRBV21-1 to TRBJ1-3; TRBD1, as called in the table, went unchecked against the DNA. TRBV21-1 is assigned pseudogene status. This CDR3 has 14 amino acids. This CDR3 reads CASSKDSVWNTIYF. The CDR3 DNA reads as TGTGCCAGCAGCAAAGACAGTGTATGGAACACCATATATTTT.

In its sample, this clone was seen a few times. The chain recombines TRBV7-2 with TRBJ1-5; D may be TRBD1 (5 bases). Between the trimmed V and J ends, which lost 5 bases and 3 bases, there was a span of 11 bases. Germline V lookup: CDR1 SGHTA, CDR2 FQGNSA. CDR3 size: 14 residues. The chain's CDR3 is CASSPDSSNQPQHF. DNA of the CDR3: TGTGCCAGCAGCCCCGACAGCTCCAATCAGCCCCAGCATTTT.

Comment on this clone: This same CDR3 is encoded by further DNA sequences in the sample. The chain uses TRBV27 and TRBJ1-1, with a tentative D call TRBD1 (6 bases). Trimming pared 2 bases from V and 1 base from J, leaving 11 bases between. The length of the CDR3 is 15 residues. The V gene's germline CDR1 is MNHEY and CDR2 SMNVEV (reference sequence). The CDR3 DNA is TGTGCCAGCAGTTTAAACCCGACAGGGAACACTGAAGCTTTCTTT. It codes for CASSLNPTGNTEAFF.

The chain combines TRBV19 with TRBJ2-1; D is ambiguous. This CDR3 region has 16 residues. Trimming took off 2 bases at V and 4 bases at J, with 15 bases between the two ends. The germline V gene has CDR1 LNHDA and CDR2 SQIVND (reference sequence). As DNA, the CDR3 is TGTGCCAGTAGTATATTGGTAGGGAAAGGGTACAATGAGCAGTTCTTC. It translates to CASSILVGKGYNEQFF.

J is TRBJ2-3 and V is TRBV7-9; 8 bases agree with TRBD2. J lost 2 bases, V lost 4 bases, and 11 bases had no gene match. CDR3 length: 17 amino acids. The germline V gene has CDR1 SEHNR and CDR2 FQNEAQ (reference sequence). This chain's CDR3 is CASSSVMSGGSTDTQYF. The DNA for the CDR3 is TGTGCCAGCAGCTCCGTGATGAGCGGGGGATCCACAGATACGCAGTATTTT.

V usage is TRBV2 and J usage is TRBJ1-5; D possibly corresponds to TRBD1 (5 bases). The CDR3 has 14 residues. The germline V and J ends were trimmed by 4 bases and 0 bases, with 7 bases remaining between them. Germline loops: CDR1 SNHLY, CDR2 FYNNEI. The CDR3 DNA sequence: TGTGCCAGCAGTGGACAGAATAGCAATCAGCCCCAGCATTTT. Translated, it gives CASSGQNSNQPQHF.

The chain joins TRBV10-2 to TRBJ2-7; D gene unclear. The CDR3 length is 14 residues. V was pared by 5 bases and J by 3 bases, with 14 bases between. Germline CDR1 reads WSHSY; CDR2 reads SAAADI. The chain's CDR3 is CASSITKSIYEQYF. In DNA, the CDR3 is TGCGCCAGCAGTATTACCAAATCGATCTACGAGCAGTACTTC.

A single count supports this clone. CDR3 in amino acids: CASSPRQGRYGNTIYF. In DNA form, the CDR3 reads TGTGCCAGCAGCCCACGACAGGGGAGATATGGAAACACCATATATTTT. The chain is built from TRBV11-2 and TRBJ1-3; TRBD1 matches at 8 bases. The junction had 9 bases not matched to a gene; V was cut back by 5 bases and J by 3 bases. Germline-derived CDR1 and CDR2 are SGHAT and FQNNGV. The CDR3 runs 16 residues.

The V call is TRBV19, the J call TRBJ1-4, with a weak D call TRBD1 (6 bases). CDR1 is LNHDA, CDR2 SQIVND, per germline (reference sequence). With 6 bases removed from V and 1 base from J, the gap between germline ends came to 12 bases. The CDR3 has 15 residues. CDR3 coding DNA: TGTGCCAGTAGCTACCAGGGGATAACTAATGAAAAACTGTTTTTT. The encoded protein is CASSYQGITNEKLFF.

The chain combines TRBV5-1 with TRBJ2-3; no clear D. This CDR3 contains 16 residues. V lost 0 bases to trimming and J lost 0 bases, with 11 bases between them. CDR1 is SGHRS, CDR2 YFSETQ, per germline. CDR3 sequence: CASSLEGRISTDTQYF. In DNA, the CDR3 is TGCGCCAGCAGCTTGGAAGGTCGAATTAGCACAGATACGCAGTATTTT.

This chain connects TRBV4-1 to TRBJ1-4, with TRBD1 matching 9 bases. J was trimmed by 8 bases and V by 4 bases; bases with no gene match: 8. The CDR3 length is 15 residues. Germline CDR1 MGHRA, CDR2 YSYEKL. The CDR3 reads CASSPLTGGLEKLFF. As DNA, the CDR3 is TGCGCCAGCAGCCCGCTGACAGGGGGGCTAGAAAAACTGTTTTTT.

This clone has only a few counts. This sequence joins TRBV10-3 and TRBJ2-7, with 7 bases identical to TRBD1. The CDR3 spans 11 residues. Germline lookup yields CDR1 ENHRY and CDR2 SYGVKD. V gave up 7 bases and J gave up 4 bases; unmatched junction bases: 1. CDR3 residues: CAIKGAYEQYF. The CDR3 DNA is TGTGCCATCAAGGGGGCGTACGAGCAGTACTTC.

The chain combines TRBV6-6 with TRBJ1-5, with D unresolved. This CDR3 contains 13 residues. Deletions cut 7 bases from V and 6 bases from J, with 13 bases between. Per germline, CDR1 MNHNY and CDR2 SVGAGI (reference sequence). The CDR3 nucleotides are TGTGCCAGCACCCCCCTTTTTTTTCAGCCCCAGCATTTT. Its protein product is CASTPLFFQPQHF.

This clone was observed a handful of times. The chain joins TRBV5-1 to TRBJ2-3; D call uncertain. Trimming removed 4 bases at V and 3 bases at J, with 12 bases between. CDR1 is SGHRS, CDR2 YFSETQ, per germline. The length of the CDR3 is 14 residues. For the CDR3, the DNA is TGCGCCAGCAGCCCTCCTGGACCTACAGATACGCAGTATTTT. As protein: CASSPPGPTDTQYF.

This clone was seen a handful of times. The genes are TRBV6-5 and TRBJ2-7; the match to TRBD1 covers 7 bases. The CDR3 totals 15 residues. Trimming took 6 bases from V and 2 from J; bases not matched to a gene: 10. From germline, CDR1 is MNHEY and CDR2 SVGAGI. The CDR3 sequence: CASRTGTAYTYEQYF. In DNA, the CDR3 is TGTGCCAGCAGAACCGGGACAGCTTATACCTACGAGCAGTACTTC.

The rearrangement links TRBV2 to TRBJ2-1; no clear D. V lost 7 bases and J lost 4, with 14 bases in between. The CDR3 sequence is 14 residues long. Germline V gene data show CDR1 as SNHLY and CDR2 as FYNNEI. CDR3 nucleotides: TGTGCCAGCATAGGGCTGCGAGATTACAATGAGCAGTTCTTC. This encodes CASIGLRDYNEQFF.

The chain has TRBV2 and TRBJ2-7; TRBD2 is a possible D gene (6 bases). Germline CDR1 is SNHLY and CDR2 is FYNNEI. The CDR3 is made up of 12 amino acids. V dropped 7 bases and J dropped 7 bases, with 14 bases sitting between them. The CDR3 region has the DNA TGTGCCAGCACCTCGACTAGTTTGGAGCAGTACTTC. Translated, it gives CASTSTSLEQYF.

Only a few counts were recorded for this clone. This chain joins TRBV4-3 and TRBJ1-6, with D maybe TRBD1 (6 bases). The V and J ends lost 0 bases and 10 bases respectively, with 13 bases between them. The CDR3 consists of 15 residues. Germline V CDR1 and CDR2: LGHNA, YSLEER. The CDR3 DNA reads as TGCGCCAGCAGCCAAGAACTACAGGGATCCTCACCCCTCCACTTT. Translating gives CASSQELQGSSPLHF.

This clone has at least ten counts. V gene TRBV7-2 combines with J gene TRBJ1-1; possible D gene TRBD1, 5 bases. The germline CDR1 and CDR2 sequences are SGHTA and FQGNSA. CDR3 size: 17 residues. Trimming pared 4 bases from V and 0 bases from J, leaving 18 bases between. The CDR3 spells CASSSTGHVLMNTEAFF. The CDR3 nucleotides are TGTGCCAGCAGCTCGACCGGACACGTTCTCATGAACACTGAAGCTTTCTTT.

The V gene is TRBV28, the J gene TRBJ1-2; possible D gene TRBD1, 5 bases. Trimming took 2 bases from V and 5 from J, leaving 12 bases between them. This CDR3 comprises 14 residues. Germline lookup yields CDR1 MDHEN and CDR2 SYDVKM. Here the CDR3 reads CASSLEQASYGYTF. CDR3 nucleotide sequence: TGTGCCAGCAGTTTAGAACAGGCATCTTATGGCTACACCTTC.

This clone was detected only once. The chain links TRBV7-2 to TRBJ2-3; D gene unclear. Germline CDR1 SGHTA, CDR2 FQGNSA. V lost 6 bases and J lost 1, with 20 bases in between. There are 17 residues in the CDR3. DNA of the CDR3: TGTGCCAGCAGGTCGGGTTGGCACCCGGGTCGCACAGATACGCAGTATTTT. Its translation is CASRSGWHPGRTDTQYF.